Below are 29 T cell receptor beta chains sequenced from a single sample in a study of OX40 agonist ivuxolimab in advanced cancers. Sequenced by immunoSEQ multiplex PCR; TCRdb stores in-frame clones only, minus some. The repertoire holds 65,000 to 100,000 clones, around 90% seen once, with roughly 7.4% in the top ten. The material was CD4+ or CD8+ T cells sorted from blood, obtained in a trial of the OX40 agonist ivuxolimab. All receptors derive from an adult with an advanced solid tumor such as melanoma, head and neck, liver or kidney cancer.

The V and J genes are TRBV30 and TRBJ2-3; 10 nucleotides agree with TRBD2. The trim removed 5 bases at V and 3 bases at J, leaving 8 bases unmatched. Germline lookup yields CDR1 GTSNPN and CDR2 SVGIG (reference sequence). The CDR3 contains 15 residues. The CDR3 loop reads CAWSGVAGGTDTQYF. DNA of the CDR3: TGTGCCTGGTCCGGGGTAGCGGGAGGAACAGATACGCAGTATTTT.

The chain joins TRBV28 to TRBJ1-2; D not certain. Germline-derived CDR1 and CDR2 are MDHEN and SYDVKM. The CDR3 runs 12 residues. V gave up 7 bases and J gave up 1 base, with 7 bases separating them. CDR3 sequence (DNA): TGTGCCAGCACTAGTTTTAACTATGGCTACACCTTC. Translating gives CASTSFNYGYTF.

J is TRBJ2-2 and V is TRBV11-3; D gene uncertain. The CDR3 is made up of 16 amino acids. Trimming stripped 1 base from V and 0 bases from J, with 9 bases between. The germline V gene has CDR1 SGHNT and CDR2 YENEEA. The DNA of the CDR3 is TGTGCCAGCAGCTTAGTTTTGGGCGCGAACACCGGGGAGCTGTTTTTT. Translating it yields CASSLVLGANTGELFF.

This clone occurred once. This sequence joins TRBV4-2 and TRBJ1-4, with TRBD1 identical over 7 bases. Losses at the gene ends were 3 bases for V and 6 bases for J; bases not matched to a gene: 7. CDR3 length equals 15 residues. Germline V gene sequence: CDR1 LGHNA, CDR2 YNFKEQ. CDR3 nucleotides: TGTGCCAGCAGCCACCCAGACAGGGCTGATGAAAAACTGTTTTTT. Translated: CASSHPDRADEKLFF.

CDR3 coding DNA: TGTGCCATCAGCCTATCTATGGACGGACCCTACGAGCAGTACTTC. Its protein is CAISLSMDGPYEQYF. The chain recombines TRBV10-3 with TRBJ2-7, with no clear D. This CDR3 has 15 amino acids. Trimming left V 6 bases short and J 2 bases short, with 17 bases between. Germline V gene lookup returns CDR1 ENHRY and CDR2 SYGVKD.

The CDR3 spells CATSRGQGQEAFF. The CDR3 nucleotides read TGTGCCACCAGCAGAGGACAGGGGCAGGAAGCTTTCTTT. The V gene is TRBV15, the J gene TRBJ1-1; 8 bases are shared with TRBD1. The CDR3 length is 13 residues. The trim removed 1 base at V and 8 bases at J, leaving 3 bases unmatched. The germline gives CDR1 LNHNV, CDR2 YYDKDF (reference sequence). Full variable domain (remainder filled in from reference TRBV15 and TRBJ1-1): DAMVIQNPRYQVTQFGKPVTLSCSQTLNHNVMYWYQQKSSQAPKLLFHYYDKDFNNEADTPDNFQSRRPNTSFCFLDIRSPGLGDTAMYLCATSRGQGQEAFFGQGTRLTVV.

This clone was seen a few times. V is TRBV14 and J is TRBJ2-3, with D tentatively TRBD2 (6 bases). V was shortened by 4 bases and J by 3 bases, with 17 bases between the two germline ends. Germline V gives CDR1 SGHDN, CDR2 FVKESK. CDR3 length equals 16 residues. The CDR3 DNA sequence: TGTGCCAGCAGCCCAACAGGACTACCGAGGACAGATACGCAGTATTTT. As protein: CASSPTGLPRTDTQYF.

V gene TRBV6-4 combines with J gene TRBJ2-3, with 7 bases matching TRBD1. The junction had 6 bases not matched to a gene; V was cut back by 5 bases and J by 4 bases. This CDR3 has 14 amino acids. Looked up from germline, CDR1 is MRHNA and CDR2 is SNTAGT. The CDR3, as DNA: TGTGCCAGCAGTACGACAGGGAGCGCAGATACGCAGTATTTT. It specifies CASSTTGSADTQYF.

CDR3 sequence reads: CATKEGFGSPLHF. The CDR3 region has the DNA TGTGCCACCAAGGAGGGGTTCGGATCACCCCTCCACTTT. The V gene is TRBV2, the J gene TRBJ1-6, with a possible D match to TRBD1 (5 bases). This CDR3 is 13 amino acids long. The V end lost 10 bases, the J end lost 10 bases, and 17 bases lay between the germline ends. Germline V lookup: CDR1 SNHLY, CDR2 FYNNEI. The full variable domain, in which reference TRBV2 and TRBJ1-6 provide the parts outside the CDR3, is EPEVTQTPSHQVTQMGQEVILRCVPISNHLYFYWYRQILGQKVEFLVSFYNNEISEKSEIFDDQFSVERPDGSNFTLKIRSTKLEDSAMYFCATKEGFGSPLHFGNGTRLTVT.

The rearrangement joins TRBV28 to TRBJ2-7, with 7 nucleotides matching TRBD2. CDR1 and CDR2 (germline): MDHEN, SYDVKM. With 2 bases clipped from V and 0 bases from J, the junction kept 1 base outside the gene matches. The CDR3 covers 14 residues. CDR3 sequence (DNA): TGTGCCAGCAGTTTAGGCGGGAGCTCCTACGAGCAGTACTTC. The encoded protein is CASSLGGSSYEQYF.

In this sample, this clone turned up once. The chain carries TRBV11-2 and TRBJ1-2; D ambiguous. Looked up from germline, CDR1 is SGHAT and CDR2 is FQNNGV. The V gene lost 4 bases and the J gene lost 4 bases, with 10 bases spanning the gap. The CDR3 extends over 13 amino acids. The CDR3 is CASSSTAVYGYTF. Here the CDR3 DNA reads TGTGCCAGCAGCTCGACTGCGGTCTATGGCTACACCTTC.

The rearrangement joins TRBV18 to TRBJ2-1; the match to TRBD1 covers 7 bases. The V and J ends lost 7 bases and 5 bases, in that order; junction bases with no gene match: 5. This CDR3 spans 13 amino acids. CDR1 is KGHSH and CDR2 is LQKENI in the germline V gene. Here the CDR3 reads CASWGTDDNEQFF. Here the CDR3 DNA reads TGTGCCAGCTGGGGGACAGATGACAATGAGCAGTTCTTC.

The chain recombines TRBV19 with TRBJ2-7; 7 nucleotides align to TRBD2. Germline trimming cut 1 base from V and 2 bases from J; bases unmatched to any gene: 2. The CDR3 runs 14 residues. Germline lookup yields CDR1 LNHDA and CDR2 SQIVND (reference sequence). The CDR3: CASSIGAGTYEQYF. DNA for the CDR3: TGTGCCAGTAGTATAGGAGCGGGAACCTACGAGCAGTACTTC.

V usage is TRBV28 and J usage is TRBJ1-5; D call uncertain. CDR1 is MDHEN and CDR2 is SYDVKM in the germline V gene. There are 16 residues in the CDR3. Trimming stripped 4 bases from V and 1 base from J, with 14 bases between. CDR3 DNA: TGTGCCAGCAGTTGGGTCCAAACCCTAAGCAATCAGCCCCAGCATTTT. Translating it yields CASSWVQTLSNQPQHF.

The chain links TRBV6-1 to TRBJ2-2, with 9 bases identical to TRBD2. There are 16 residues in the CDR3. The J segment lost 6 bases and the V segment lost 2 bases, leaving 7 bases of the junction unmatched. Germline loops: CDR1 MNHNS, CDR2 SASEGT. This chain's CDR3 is CASSELGGRASGELFF. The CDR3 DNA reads TGTGCCAGCAGTGAATTGGGCGGGAGGGCCTCCGGGGAGCTGTTTTTT.

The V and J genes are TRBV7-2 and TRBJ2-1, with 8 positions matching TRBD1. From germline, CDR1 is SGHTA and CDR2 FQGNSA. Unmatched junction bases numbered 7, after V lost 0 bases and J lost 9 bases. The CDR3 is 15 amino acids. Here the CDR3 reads CASSLAQGARGEQFF. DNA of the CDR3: TGTGCCAGCAGCTTAGCGCAGGGGGCTAGGGGTGAGCAGTTCTTC.

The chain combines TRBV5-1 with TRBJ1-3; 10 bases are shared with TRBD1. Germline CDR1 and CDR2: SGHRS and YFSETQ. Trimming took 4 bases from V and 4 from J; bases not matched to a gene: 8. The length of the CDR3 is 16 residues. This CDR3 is CASSLGTGANGNTIYF. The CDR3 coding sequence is TGCGCCAGCAGCCTGGGGACAGGGGCTAACGGAAACACCATATATTTT.

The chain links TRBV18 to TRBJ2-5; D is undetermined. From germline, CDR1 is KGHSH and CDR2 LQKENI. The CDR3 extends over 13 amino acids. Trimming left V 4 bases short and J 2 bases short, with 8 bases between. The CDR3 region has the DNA TGTGCCAGCTCACGGACGTCTCAAGAGACCCAGTACTTC. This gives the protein CASSRTSQETQYF.

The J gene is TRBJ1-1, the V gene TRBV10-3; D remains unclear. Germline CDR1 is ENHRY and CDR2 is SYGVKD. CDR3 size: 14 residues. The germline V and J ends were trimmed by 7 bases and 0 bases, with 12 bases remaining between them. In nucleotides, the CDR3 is TGTGCCATCAAAGATACGGTATTGAACACTGAAGCTTTCTTT. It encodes CAIKDTVLNTEAFF.

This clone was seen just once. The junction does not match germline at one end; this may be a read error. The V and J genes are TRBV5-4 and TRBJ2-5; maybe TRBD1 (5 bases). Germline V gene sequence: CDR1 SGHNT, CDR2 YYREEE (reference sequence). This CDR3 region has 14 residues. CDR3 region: CASQRSQGQETQYF. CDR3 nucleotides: TGTGCCAGCCAACGAAGCCAGGGCCAAGAAACCCAGTACTTC.

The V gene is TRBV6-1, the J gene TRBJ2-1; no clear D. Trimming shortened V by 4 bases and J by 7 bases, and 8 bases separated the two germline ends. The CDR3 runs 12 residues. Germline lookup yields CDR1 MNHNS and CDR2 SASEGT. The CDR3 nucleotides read TGTGCCAGCAGTGTGCGGTGGAATGAGCAGTTCTTC. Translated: CASSVRWNEQFF.

CDR3 nucleotide sequence: TGTGCCAGCAGCTTAACGACAGGGGGCAACTATGGCTACACCTTC. Translating it yields CASSLTTGGNYGYTF. The rearrangement joins TRBV7-8 to TRBJ1-2, with 10 bases matching TRBD1. Germline V gene sequence: CDR1 SGHVS, CDR2 FQNEAQ. Trimming cost V 2 bases and J 2 bases; bases outside gene matches: 2. The CDR3 runs 15 residues.

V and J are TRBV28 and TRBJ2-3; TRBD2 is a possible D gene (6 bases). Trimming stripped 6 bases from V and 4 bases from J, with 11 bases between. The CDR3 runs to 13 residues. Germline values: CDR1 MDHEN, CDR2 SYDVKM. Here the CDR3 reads CASRDAGPDTQYF. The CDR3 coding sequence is TGTGCCAGCAGGGATGCGGGGCCAGATACGCAGTATTTT.

This CDR3 reads CASSSQGIGTDTQYF. CDR3 DNA sequence: TGTGCCAGCAGTTCTCAGGGGATAGGAACAGATACGCAGTATTTT. The chain recombines TRBV6-6 with TRBJ2-3; weak D call: TRBD1 (6 bases). Per the germline V gene, CDR1 is MNHNY and CDR2 is SVGAGI (reference sequence). V lost 4 bases and J lost 3, with 14 bases in between. The CDR3 is 15 amino acids.

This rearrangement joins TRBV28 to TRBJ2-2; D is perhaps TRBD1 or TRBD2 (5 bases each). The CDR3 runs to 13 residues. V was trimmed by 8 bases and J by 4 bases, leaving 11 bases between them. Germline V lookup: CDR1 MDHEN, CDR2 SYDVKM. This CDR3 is CASLPGRTGELFF. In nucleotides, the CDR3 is TGTGCCAGCCTCCCGGGACGCACCGGGGAGCTGTTTTTT.

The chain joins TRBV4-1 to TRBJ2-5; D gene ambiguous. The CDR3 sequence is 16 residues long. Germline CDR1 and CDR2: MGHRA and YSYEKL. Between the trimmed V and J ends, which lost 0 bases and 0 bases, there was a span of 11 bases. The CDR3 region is CASSQESGLDQETQYF. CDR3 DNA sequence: TGCGCCAGCAGCCAAGAATCTGGGTTGGACCAAGAGACCCAGTACTTC.

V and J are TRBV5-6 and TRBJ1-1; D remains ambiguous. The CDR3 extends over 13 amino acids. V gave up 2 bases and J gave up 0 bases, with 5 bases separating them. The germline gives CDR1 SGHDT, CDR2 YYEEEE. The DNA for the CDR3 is TGTGCCAGCAGCTTACCGGTGAACACTGAAGCTTTCTTT. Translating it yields CASSLPVNTEAFF.

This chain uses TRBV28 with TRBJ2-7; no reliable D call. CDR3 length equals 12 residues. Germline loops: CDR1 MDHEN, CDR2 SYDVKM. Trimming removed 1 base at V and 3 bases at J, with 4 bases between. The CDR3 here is CASSLYNYEQYF. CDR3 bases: TGTGCCAGCAGTTTATACAACTACGAGCAGTACTTC.

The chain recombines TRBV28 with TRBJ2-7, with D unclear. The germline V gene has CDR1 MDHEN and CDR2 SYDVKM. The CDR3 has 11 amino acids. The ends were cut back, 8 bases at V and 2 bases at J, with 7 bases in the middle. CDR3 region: CASGQPYEQYF. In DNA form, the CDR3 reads TGTGCCAGCGGGCAACCCTACGAGCAGTACTTC. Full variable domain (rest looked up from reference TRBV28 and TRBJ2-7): DVKVTQSSRYLVKRTGEKVFLECVQDMDHENMFWYRQDPGLGLRLIYFSYDVKMKEKGDIPEGYSVSREKKERFSLILESASTNQTSMYLCASGQPYEQYFGPGTRLTVT.